Below, one T cell receptor (beta chain) is given with its context. Authors' processing steps: Estimation of nucleated cell counts relied on the amplification of reference gene primers. Measured with immunoSEQ multiplex PCR; TCRdb has only the in-frame clones, and not every one. V and J calls plus clone size are reproduced from that table; the DNA served to infer D and trimming. The table includes approximately 68,000 clones, around 84% detected once. V dropped 5 bases and J dropped 3 bases, with 11 bases sitting between them. The CDR3 loop spans 14 amino acids. Germline CDR1 is MNHEY and CDR2 is SMNVEV (reference sequence). The data stem from a study of blood T cell repertoires in COVID-19.

The source material was peripheral blood. This TCR derives from a man between 65 and 85 years old with active or convalescent COVID-19. The J gene is TRBJ1-5, the V gene TRBV27; D gene ambiguous. In DNA form, the CDR3 reads TGTGCCAGCAGTACCTCAGGATTCAATCAGCCCCAGCATTTT. It codes for CASSTSGFNQPQHF.